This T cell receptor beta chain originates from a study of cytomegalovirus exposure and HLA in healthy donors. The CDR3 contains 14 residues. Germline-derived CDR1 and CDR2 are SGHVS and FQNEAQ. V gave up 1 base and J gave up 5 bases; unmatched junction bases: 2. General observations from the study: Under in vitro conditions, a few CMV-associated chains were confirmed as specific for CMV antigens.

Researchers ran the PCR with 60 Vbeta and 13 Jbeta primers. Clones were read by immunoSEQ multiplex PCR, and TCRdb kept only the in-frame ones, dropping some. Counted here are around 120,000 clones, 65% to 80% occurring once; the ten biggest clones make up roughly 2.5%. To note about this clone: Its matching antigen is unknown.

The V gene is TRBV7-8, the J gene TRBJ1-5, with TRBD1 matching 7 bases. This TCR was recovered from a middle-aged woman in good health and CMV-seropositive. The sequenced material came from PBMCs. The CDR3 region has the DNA TGTGCCAGCAGCTTAGGGGACAGAGATCAGCCCCAGCATTTT. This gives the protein CASSLGDRDQPQHF.